The present TCR beta chain was sequenced within a study of early T cells in non-severe SARS-CoV-2 infection. Study summary: Whole-blood bulk RNA, unsorted, was sequenced, and chains were unpaired.

This clonotype was counted between two and nine times. cDNA molecules, individually, were tagged with unique molecular identifiers. TCRdb re-called the 5' RACE reads through MiXCR, storing one row per CDR3 protein. The sample has 70,000 to 85,000 distinct CDR3 sequences, about 12% seen once. V lost 4 bases and J 9 bases, leaving 17 bases between the germline ends. Germline V lookup: CDR1 SGDLS, CDR2 YYNGEE. The CDR3 is 14 residues long. The chain recombines TRBV9 with TRBJ1-3; perhaps TRBD1 as D (5 bases). This clonotype was obtained from an adult who was a healthcare worker with PCR-confirmed SARS-CoV-2 infection or an uninfected control (not recorded which). Sequenced sample: whole blood. DNA of the CDR3: TGTGCCAGCAGCCCTGTCTGGGAGGGGCGCACCATATATTTT. Amino acid sequence: CASSPVWEGRTIYF.